This TCR beta chain is from a study of regulatory and conventional T cells in RAG deficiency. Study-level results: Shorter CDR3s in all patient subsets; >90% Treg-Tconv overlap in Omenn. Shannon entropy fell and Simpson indices rose in RAG-deficient patients.

TCRdb's copy holds only in-frame clones and misses some; the assay was immunoSEQ multiplex PCR. The table has roughly 32,000 clones, over 75% seen once. Turning to this clone: The target antigen is unknown.

V was clipped by 4 bases and J by 4 bases, with 15 bases between them. Germline loops: CDR1 SGDLS, CDR2 YYNGEE. This CDR3 region has 15 residues. This same sample was also part of a study on regulatory T cells. That work contributes: Primers: 52 TRBV forward and 13 TRBJ reverse.

The sample was CD8+ T cells sorted from blood. This TCR came from a human donor in good health. The V call is TRBV9, the J call TRBJ1-5; D uncertain. The CDR3, as DNA: TGTGCCAGCAGCCCCGGGATTATGGAAAATCAGCCCCAGCATTTT. Translation: CASSPGIMENQPQHF.